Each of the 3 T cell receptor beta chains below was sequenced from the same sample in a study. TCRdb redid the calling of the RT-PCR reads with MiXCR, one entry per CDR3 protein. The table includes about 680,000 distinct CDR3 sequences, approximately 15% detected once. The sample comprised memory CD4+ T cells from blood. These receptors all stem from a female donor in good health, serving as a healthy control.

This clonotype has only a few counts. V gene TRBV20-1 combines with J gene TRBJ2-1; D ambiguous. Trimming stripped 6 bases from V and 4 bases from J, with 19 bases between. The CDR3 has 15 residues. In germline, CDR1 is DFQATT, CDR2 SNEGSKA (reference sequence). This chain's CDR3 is CSAPDRRSSYNEQFF. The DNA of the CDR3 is TGCAGTGCGCCAGACCGCCGCTCCTCGTACAATGAGCAGTTCTTC.

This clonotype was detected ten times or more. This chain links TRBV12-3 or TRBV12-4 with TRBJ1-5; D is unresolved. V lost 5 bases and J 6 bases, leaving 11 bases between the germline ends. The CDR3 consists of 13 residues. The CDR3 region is CASSPNRGQPQHF. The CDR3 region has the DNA TGTGCCAGCAGTCCAAATCGGGGTCAGCCCCAGCATTTT.

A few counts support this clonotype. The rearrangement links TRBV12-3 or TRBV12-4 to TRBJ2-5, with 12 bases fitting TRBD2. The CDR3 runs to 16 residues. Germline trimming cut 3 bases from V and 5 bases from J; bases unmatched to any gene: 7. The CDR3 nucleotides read TGTGCCAGCAGTTTTGGACTAGCGGGAATCCGGGAGACCCAGTACTTC. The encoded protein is CASSFGLAGIRETQYF.